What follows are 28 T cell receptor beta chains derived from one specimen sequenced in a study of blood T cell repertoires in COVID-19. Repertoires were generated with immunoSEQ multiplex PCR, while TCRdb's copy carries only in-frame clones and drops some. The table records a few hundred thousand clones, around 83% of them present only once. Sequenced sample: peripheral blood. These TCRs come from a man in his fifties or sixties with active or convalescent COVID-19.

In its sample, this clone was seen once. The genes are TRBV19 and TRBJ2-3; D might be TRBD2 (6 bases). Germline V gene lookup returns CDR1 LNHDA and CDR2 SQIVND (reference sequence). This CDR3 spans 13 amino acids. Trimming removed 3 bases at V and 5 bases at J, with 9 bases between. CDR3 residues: CASSMAEGDTQYF. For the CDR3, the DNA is TGTGCCAGTAGTATGGCGGAGGGAGATACGCAGTATTTT.

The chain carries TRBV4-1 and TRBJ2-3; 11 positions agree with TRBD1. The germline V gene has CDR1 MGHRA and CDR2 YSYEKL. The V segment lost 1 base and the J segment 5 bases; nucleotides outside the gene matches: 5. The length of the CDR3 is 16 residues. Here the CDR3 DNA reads TGCGCCAGCAGCCAAGGGACAGGGGGCGCGGTAGATACGCAGTATTTT. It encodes CASSQGTGGAVDTQYF.

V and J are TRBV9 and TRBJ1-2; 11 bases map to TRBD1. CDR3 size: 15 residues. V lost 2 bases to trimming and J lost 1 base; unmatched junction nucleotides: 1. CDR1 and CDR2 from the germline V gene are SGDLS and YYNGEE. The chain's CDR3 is CASSVGQGVNYGYTF. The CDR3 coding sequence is TGTGCCAGCAGCGTGGGACAGGGGGTTAACTATGGCTACACCTTC.

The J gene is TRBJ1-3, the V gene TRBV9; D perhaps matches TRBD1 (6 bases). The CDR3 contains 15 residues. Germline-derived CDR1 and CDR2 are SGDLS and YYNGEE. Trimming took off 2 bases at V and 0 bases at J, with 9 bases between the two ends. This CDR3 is CASSVQGSSGNTIYF. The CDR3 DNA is TGTGCCAGCAGCGTCCAGGGGAGCTCTGGAAACACCATATATTTT.

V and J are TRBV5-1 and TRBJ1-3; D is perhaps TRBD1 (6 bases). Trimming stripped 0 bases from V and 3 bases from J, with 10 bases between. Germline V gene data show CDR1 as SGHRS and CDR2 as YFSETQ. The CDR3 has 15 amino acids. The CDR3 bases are TGCGCCAGCAGCTTGGGCAGGGGCGGTGGAAACACCATATATTTT. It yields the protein CASSLGRGGGNTIYF.

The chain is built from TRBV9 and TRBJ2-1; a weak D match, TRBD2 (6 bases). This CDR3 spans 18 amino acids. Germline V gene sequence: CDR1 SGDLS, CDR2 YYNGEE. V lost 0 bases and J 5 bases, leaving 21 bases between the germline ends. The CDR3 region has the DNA TGTGCCAGCAGCGTAGGGCCCCTAGTTGGCGGAGGGGACAATGAGCAGTTCTTC. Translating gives CASSVGPLVGGGDNEQFF.

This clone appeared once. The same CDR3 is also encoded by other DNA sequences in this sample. This CDR3 reads CATSTGQGLKNTEAFF. The DNA for the CDR3 is TGTGCCACCAGCACAGGACAGGGTCTAAAGAACACTGAAGCTTTCTTT. This chain links TRBV15 with TRBJ1-1; the match to TRBD1 covers 8 bases. In germline, CDR1 is LNHNV, CDR2 YYDKDF (reference sequence). The CDR3 runs 16 residues. V lost 4 bases, J lost 1 base, and 8 bases stayed unmatched. Together with reference TRBV15 and TRBJ1-1, the CDR3 gives the full variable domain: DAMVIQNPRYQVTQFGKPVTLSCSQTLNHNVMYWYQQKSSQAPKLLFHYYDKDFNNEADTPDNFQSRRPNTSFCFLDIRSPGLGDTAMYLCATSTGQGLKNTEAFFGQGTRLTVV.

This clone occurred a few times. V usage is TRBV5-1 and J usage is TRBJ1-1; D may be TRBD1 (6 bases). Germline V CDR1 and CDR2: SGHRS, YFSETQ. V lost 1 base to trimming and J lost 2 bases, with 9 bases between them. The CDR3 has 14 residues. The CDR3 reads CASSLSGVNTEAFF. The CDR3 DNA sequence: TGCGCCAGCAGCTTGTCAGGGGTCAACACTGAAGCTTTCTTT.

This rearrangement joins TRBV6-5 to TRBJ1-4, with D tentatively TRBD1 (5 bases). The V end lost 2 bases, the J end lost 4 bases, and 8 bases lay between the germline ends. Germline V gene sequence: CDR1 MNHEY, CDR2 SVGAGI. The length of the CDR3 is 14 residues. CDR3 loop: CASSYGGGNEKLFF. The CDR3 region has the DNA TGTGCCAGCAGTTACGGGGGGGGTAATGAAAAACTGTTTTTT.

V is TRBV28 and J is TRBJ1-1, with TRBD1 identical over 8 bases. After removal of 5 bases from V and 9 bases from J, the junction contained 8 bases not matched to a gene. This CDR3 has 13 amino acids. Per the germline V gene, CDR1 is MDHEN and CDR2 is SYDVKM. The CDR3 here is CASSPGTGGKAFF. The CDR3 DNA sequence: TGTGCCAGCAGTCCCGGTACAGGGGGAAAAGCTTTCTTT. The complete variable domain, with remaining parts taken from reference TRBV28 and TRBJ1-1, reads DVKVTQSSRYLVKRTGEKVFLECVQDMDHENMFWYRQDPGLGLRLIYFSYDVKMKEKGDIPEGYSVSREKKERFSLILESASTNQTSMYLCASSPGTGGKAFFGQGTRLTVV.

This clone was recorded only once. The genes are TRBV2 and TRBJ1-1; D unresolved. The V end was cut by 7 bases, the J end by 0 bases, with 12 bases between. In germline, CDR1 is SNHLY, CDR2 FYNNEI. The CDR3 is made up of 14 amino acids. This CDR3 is CASTRGRMNTEAFF. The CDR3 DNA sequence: TGTGCCAGCACCCGAGGCAGAATGAACACTGAAGCTTTCTTT. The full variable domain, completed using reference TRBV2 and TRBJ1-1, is EPEVTQTPSHQVTQMGQEVILRCVPISNHLYFYWYRQILGQKVEFLVSFYNNEISEKSEIFDDQFSVERPDGSNFTLKIRSTKLEDSAMYFCASTRGRMNTEAFFGQGTRLTVV.

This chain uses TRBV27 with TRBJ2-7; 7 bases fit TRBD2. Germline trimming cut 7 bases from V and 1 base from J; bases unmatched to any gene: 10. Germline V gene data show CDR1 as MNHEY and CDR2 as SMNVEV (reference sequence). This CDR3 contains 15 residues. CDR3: CASTSVAGGSYEQYF. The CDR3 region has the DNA TGTGCCAGCACCTCGGTAGCGGGCGGATCCTACGAGCAGTACTTC.

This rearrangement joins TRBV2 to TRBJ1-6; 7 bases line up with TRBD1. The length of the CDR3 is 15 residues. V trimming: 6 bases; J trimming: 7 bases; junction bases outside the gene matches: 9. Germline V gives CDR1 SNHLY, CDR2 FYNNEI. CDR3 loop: CASRITGVDNSPLHF. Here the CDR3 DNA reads TGTGCCAGCAGAATAACAGGGGTTGACAATTCACCCCTCCACTTT.

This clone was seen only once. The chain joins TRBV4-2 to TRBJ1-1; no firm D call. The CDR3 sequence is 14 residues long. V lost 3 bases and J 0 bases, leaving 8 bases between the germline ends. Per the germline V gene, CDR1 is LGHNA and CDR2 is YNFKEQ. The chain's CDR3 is CASSQATVNTEAFF. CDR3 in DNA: TGTGCCAGCAGCCAGGCGACTGTGAACACTGAAGCTTTCTTT.

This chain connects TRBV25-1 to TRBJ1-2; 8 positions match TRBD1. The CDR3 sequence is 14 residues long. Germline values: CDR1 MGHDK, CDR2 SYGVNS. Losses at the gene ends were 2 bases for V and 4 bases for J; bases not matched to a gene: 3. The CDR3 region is CASSEGTGGYGYTF. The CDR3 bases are TGTGCCAGCAGTGAAGGTACAGGGGGCTATGGCTACACCTTC.

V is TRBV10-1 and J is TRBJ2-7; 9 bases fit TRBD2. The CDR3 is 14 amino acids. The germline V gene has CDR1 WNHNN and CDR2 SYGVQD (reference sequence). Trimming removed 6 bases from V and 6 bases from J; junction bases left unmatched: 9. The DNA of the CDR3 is TGCGCCAGCAGCTTTAGCGGGAGTGTTGGCGAGCAGTACTTC. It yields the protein CASSFSGSVGEQYF.

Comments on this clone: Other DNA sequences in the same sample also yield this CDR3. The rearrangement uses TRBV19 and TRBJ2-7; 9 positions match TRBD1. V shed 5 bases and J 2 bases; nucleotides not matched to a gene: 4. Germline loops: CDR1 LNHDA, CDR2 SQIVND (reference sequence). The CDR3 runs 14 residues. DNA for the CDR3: TGTGCCAGTAGTCCCCGGGACAGGGCCTACGAGCAGTACTTC. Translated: CASSPRDRAYEQYF.

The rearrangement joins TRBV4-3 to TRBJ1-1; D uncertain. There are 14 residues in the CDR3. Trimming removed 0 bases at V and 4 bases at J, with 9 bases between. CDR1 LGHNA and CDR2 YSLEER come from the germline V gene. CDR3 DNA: TGCGCCAGCAGCCAAGAAGGCCGAGGCACTGAAGCTTTCTTT. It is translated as CASSQEGRGTEAFF.

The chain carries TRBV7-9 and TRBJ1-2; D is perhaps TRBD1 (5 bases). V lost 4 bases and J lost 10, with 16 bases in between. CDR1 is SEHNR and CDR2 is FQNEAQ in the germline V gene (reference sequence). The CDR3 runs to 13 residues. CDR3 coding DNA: TGTGCCAGCAGCTCCCTTGTTGACAGTCCCTACACCTTC. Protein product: CASSSLVDSPYTF.

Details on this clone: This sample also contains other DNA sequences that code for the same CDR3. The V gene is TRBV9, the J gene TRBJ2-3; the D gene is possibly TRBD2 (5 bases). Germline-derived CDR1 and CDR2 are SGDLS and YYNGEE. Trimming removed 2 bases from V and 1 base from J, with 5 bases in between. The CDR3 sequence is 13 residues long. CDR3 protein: CASSVRGTDTQYF. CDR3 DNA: TGTGCCAGCAGCGTGAGGGGCACAGATACGCAGTATTTT.

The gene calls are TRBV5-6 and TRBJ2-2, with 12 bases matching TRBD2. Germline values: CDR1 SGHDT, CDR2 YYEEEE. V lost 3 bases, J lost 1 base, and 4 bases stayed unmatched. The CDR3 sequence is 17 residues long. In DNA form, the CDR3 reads TGTGCCAGCAGCTCCTTACTAGCGGGAGGGAACACCGGGGAGCTGTTTTTT. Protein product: CASSSLLAGGNTGELFF.

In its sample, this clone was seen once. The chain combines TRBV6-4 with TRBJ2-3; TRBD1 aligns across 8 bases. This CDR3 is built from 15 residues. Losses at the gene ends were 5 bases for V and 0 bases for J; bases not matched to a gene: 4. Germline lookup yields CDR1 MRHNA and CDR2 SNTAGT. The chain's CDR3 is CASSTGGSSTDTQYF. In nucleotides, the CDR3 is TGTGCCAGCAGTACAGGGGGATCTAGCACAGATACGCAGTATTTT.

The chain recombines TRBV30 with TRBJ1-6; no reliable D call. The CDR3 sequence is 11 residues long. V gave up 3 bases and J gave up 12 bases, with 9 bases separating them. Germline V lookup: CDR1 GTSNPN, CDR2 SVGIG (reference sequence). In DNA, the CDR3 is TGTGCCTGGAGAGCGACGGGACCCCTCCACTTT. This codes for CAWRATGPLHF.

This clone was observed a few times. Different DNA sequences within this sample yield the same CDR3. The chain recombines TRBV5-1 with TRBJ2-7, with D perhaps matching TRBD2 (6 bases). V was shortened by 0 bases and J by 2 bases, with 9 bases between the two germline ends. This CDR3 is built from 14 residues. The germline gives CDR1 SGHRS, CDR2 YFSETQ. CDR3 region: CASSLAGGTYEQYF. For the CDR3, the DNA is TGCGCCAGCAGCTTGGCCGGGGGAACCTACGAGCAGTACTTC.

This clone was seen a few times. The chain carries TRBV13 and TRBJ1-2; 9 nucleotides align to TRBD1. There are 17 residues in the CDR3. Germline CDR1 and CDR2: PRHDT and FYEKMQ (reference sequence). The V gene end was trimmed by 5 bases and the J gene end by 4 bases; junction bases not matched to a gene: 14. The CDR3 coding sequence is TGTGCCAGCAGCCCATCCGGGACAGGGTTTGTTATCTATGGCTACACCTTC. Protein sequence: CASSPSGTGFVIYGYTF.

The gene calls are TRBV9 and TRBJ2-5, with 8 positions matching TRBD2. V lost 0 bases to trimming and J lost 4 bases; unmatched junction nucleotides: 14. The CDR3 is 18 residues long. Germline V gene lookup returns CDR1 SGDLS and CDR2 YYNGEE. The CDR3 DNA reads TGTGCCAGCAGCGTAGAAAGGGAGAGCGGGGGAGGGGGAGAGACCCAGTACTTC. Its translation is CASSVERESGGGGETQYF.

In nucleotides, the CDR3 is TGTGCCAGTAGTGGGCGCAGACAGGGGCTGAATTCACCCCTCCACTTT. This gives the protein CASSGRRQGLNSPLHF. The V and J genes are TRBV19 and TRBJ1-6, with 8 positions matching TRBD1. J was trimmed by 7 bases and V by 5 bases; bases with no gene match: 10. The germline V gene has CDR1 LNHDA and CDR2 SQIVND (reference sequence). This CDR3 region has 16 residues.

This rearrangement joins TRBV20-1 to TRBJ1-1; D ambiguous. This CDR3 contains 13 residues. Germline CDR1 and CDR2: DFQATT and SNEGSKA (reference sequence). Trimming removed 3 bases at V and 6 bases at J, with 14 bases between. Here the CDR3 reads CSASDFFTAEAFF. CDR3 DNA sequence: TGCAGTGCTAGTGATTTCTTTACGGCTGAAGCTTTCTTT.